One sample yielded the 15 T cell receptor beta chains listed below, sequenced in a study of blood T cell repertoires in COVID-19 (TCRdb year 2020). Library construction relied on the immunoSEQ multiplex PCR assay. The immuneACCESS repertoire file appears here via TCRdb, limited to in-frame rearrangements. These files lack a portion of the clones; in checked studies, under half of the deficit traces to unresolved V genes, and the cause of the others is not known. In all, the sample holds under 300,000 clones, and about 85% of those were seen once. 3.6% of the sample comes from the top ten. The material sequenced was peripheral blood. Every receptor here comes from a young man with active or convalescent COVID-19.

The chain is built from TRBV7-6 and TRBJ2-2; D gene ambiguous. Germline V gives CDR1 SGHVS, CDR2 FNYEAQ. The CDR3 extends over 8 amino acids. DNA of the CDR3: TGTGGCGCCGGGGAGCTGTTTTTT. Translating it yields CGAGELFF.

This clone has just a few counts. CDR3 loop: CASSFDSYGYTF. CDR3 DNA sequence: TGTGCCAGCAGCTTTGACAGCTATGGCTACACCTTC. The chain is built from TRBV6-5 and TRBJ1-2, with D perhaps matching TRBD1 (5 bases). From germline, CDR1 is MNHEY and CDR2 SVGAGI. CDR3 length equals 12 residues. With 6 bases removed from V and 4 bases from J, the gap between germline ends came to 9 bases.

The chain links TRBV5-5 to TRBJ1-2; unclear D gene. Per the germline V gene, CDR1 is SGHKS and CDR2 is YYEKEE (reference sequence). Trimming removed 4 bases at V and 6 bases at J, with 16 bases between. The CDR3 runs to 14 residues. Here the CDR3 reads CASSPLATYDGYTF. The CDR3 region has the DNA TGTGCCAGCAGCCCATTAGCTACTTATGATGGCTACACCTTC.

The chain combines TRBV5-5 with TRBJ2-7, with 7 bases fitting TRBD1. The CDR3 runs 15 residues. Germline lookup yields CDR1 SGHKS and CDR2 YYEKEE (reference sequence). Losses at the gene ends were 2 bases for V and 2 bases for J; bases not matched to a gene: 7. The CDR3 region is CASSFPGTDTYEQYF. In nucleotides, the CDR3 is TGTGCCAGCAGCTTTCCCGGGACAGATACCTACGAGCAGTACTTC.

This chain links TRBV29-1 with TRBJ1-4; D ambiguous. Per the germline V gene, CDR1 is SQVTM and CDR2 is ANQGSEA. The CDR3 covers 14 residues. V shed 6 bases and J shed 5 bases, with 16 bases lying between them. The CDR3 spells CSVNPSNTNEKLFF. The CDR3 DNA reads as TGCAGCGTCAACCCCTCCAATACAAATGAAAAACTGTTTTTT.

In nucleotides, the CDR3 is TGTGCCAGTAGTATAGAAGGGACTAGCGGGAGGGTGGGGGCAGGATATGAGCAGTTCTTC. Amino acid sequence: CASSIEGTSGRVGAGYEQFF. The V call is TRBV19, the J call TRBJ2-1, with TRBD2 identical over 16 bases. Trimming cost V 0 bases and J 8 bases; bases outside gene matches: 13. Germline V gives CDR1 LNHDA, CDR2 SQIVND (reference sequence). The CDR3 totals 20 residues.

CDR3 in DNA: TGTCCCCCCCGCGTAGCGGGGGGGGGCGGCACAGATACGCAGTATTTT. It translates to CPPRVAGGGGTDTQYF. The J gene is TRBJ2-3, the V gene TRBV9, with 11 bases that match TRBD2. The CDR3 runs to 16 residues. Germline loops: CDR1 SGDLS, CDR2 YYNGEE.

This clone was found a few times. The gene calls are TRBV6-5 and TRBJ2-7; a possible D gene is TRBD2 (6 bases). CDR1 and CDR2 (germline): MNHEY, SVGAGI. This CDR3 is built from 13 residues. V lost 6 bases to trimming and J lost 2 bases, with 11 bases between them. The CDR3 nucleotides read TGTGCCAGCAGGGGACTCGGAGCCTACGAGCAGTACTTC. Translating gives CASRGLGAYEQYF.

In this sample, this clone turned up a few times. The chain recombines TRBV10-3 with TRBJ1-2, with TRBD1 identical over 8 bases. Germline loops: CDR1 ENHRY, CDR2 SYGVKD. The length of the CDR3 is 12 residues. V lost 8 bases, J lost 6 bases, and 5 bases stayed unmatched. The CDR3 DNA reads as TGTGCCATCGCGGGACAGGTGGATGGCTACACCTTC. Translating gives CAIAGQVDGYTF.

This clone has a single count. This chain connects TRBV5-6 to TRBJ1-2; no firm D call. The CDR3 sequence is 15 residues long. Germline V gene data show CDR1 as SGHDT and CDR2 as YYEEEE. Trimming removed 0 bases from V and 4 bases from J, with 13 bases in between. CDR3 nucleotides: TGTGCCAGCAGCTTGGTTAATCGTCCAGGCTATGGCTACACCTTC. As protein: CASSLVNRPGYGYTF.

The chain uses TRBV6-1 and TRBJ1-2, with 7 positions matching TRBD1. CDR1 is MNHNS, CDR2 SASEGT, per germline. V shed 2 bases, J shed 3 bases, and the junction held 6 bases outside the gene matches. This CDR3 comprises 15 residues. The CDR3 here is CASSEKVRGDYGYTF. The CDR3 DNA is TGTGCCAGCAGTGAAAAGGTCAGGGGGGACTATGGCTACACCTTC.

The rearrangement uses TRBV19 and TRBJ1-4, with D possibly TRBD1 on 5 matching bases. Germline V gene sequence: CDR1 LNHDA, CDR2 SQIVND (reference sequence). V lost 1 base and J lost 4, with 13 bases in between. CDR3 length equals 16 residues. This CDR3 is CASSIARQPINEKLFF. The CDR3 DNA is TGTGCCAGTAGTATAGCCCGACAGCCTATTAATGAAAAACTGTTTTTT.

The V call is TRBV9, the J call TRBJ1-2; 7 bases fit TRBD1. This CDR3 region has 14 residues. The junction had 9 bases not matched to a gene; V was cut back by 0 bases and J by 10 bases. Per the germline V gene, CDR1 is SGDLS and CDR2 is YYNGEE. The chain's CDR3 is CASSVGGGGVYYTF. In nucleotides, the CDR3 is TGTGCCAGCAGCGTAGGAGGGGGCGGTGTGTACTACACCTTC.

This chain joins TRBV30 and TRBJ2-1; the D is unclear. This CDR3 has 11 residues. Trimming removed 3 bases at V and 7 bases at J, with 7 bases between. The germline V gene encodes CDR1 GTSNPN and CDR2 SVGIG (reference sequence). The DNA for the CDR3 is TGTGCCTGGAGCTCCCCGAATGAGCAGTTCTTC. It encodes CAWSSPNEQFF. Filled out from reference TRBV30 and TRBJ2-1, the complete variable domain reads SQTIHQWPATLVQPVGSPLSLECTVEGTSNPNLYWYRQAAGRGLQLLFYSVGIGQISSEVPQNLSASRPQDRQFILSSKKLLLSDSGFYLCAWSSPNEQFFGPGTRLTVL.

The chain employs TRBV12-3 or TRBV12-4 and TRBJ2-5; TRBD2 agrees at 7 bases. There are 13 residues in the CDR3. Trimming cost V 5 bases and J 5 bases; bases outside gene matches: 5. The CDR3 region has the DNA TGTGCCAGCAGTCCCCGGGGGGAGGAGACCCAGTACTTC. This translates into CASSPRGEETQYF.